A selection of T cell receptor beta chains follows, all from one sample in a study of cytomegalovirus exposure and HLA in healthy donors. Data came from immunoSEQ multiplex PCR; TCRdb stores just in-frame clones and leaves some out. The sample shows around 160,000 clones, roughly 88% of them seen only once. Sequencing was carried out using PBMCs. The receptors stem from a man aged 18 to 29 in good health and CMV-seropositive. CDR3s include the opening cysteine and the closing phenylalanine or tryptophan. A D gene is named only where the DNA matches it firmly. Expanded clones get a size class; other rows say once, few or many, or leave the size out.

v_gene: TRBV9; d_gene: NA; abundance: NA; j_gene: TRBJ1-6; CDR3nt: TGTGCCAGCAGCGTAGTCGATAATTCACCCCTCCACTTT; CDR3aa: CASSVVDNSPLHF
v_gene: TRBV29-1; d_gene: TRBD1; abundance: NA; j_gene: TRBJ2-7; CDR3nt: TGCAGCGTTGAGACGGACAGGGGGGGCCCCTACGAGCAGTACTTC; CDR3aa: CSVETDRGGPYEQYF
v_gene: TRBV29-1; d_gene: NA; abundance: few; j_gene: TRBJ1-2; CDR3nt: TGCAGCGTTACGTCTATCTCGTTAATCGGCTACACCTTC; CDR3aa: CSVTSISLIGYTF
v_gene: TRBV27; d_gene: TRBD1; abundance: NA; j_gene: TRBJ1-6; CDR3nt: TGTGCCAGCAGTTTATTTCGGGAGGGGGCTTCCTATAATTCACCCCTCCACTTT; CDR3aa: CASSLFREGASYNSPLHF
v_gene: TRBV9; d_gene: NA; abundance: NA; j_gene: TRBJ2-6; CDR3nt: TGTGCCAGCAGCGTAGCCGTCAGGGGCTCTGGGGCCAACGTCCTGACTTTC; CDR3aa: CASSVAVRGSGANVLTF
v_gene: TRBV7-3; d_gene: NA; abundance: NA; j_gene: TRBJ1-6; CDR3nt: TGTGCCAGCAGCTTGTGGCCACGGGGTCCTAATACTAATTCACCCCTCCACTTT; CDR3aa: CASSLWPRGPNTNSPLHF
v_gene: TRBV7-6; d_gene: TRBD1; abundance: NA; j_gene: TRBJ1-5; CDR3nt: TGTGCCAGCAGCTTATGGGACAGGGGCAATCAGCCCCAGCATTTT; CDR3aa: CASSLWDRGNQPQHF
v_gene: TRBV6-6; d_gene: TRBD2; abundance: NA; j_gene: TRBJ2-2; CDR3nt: TGTGCCAGCAGTTACTGGGCGGGGGAGAACACCGGGGAGCTGTTTTTT; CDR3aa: CASSYWAGENTGELFF
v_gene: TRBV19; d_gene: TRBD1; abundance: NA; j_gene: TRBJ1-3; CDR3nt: TGTGCCAGTACTTGGGGGGACAGGGGACGAAACACCATATATTTT; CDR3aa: CASTWGDRGRNTIYF
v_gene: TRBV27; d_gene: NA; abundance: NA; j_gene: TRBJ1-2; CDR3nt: TGTGCCAGCAGTTTTTTGGGGCGCTACACCTTC; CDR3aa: CASSFLGRYTF
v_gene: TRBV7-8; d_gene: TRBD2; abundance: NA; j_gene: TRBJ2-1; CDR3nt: TGTGCCAGCAGCCCGAGGTCAAGCGGGGAGTACAATGAGCAGTTCTTC; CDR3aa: CASSPRSSGEYNEQFF
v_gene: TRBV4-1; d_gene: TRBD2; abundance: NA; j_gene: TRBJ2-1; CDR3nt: TGCGCCAGCAGCCAGGGACTAGCGGGGCTGGGTGAGCAGTTCTTC; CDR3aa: CASSQGLAGLGEQFF
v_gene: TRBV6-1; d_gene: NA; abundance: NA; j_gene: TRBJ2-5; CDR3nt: TGTGCCAGCACTAGGGACATTTGGGAGACCCAGTACTTC; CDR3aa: CASTRDIWETQYF
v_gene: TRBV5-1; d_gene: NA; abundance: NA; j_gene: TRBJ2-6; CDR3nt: TGCGCCAGCAGCTTGGCAGGTGTTCCTGGGGCCAACGTCCTGACTTTC; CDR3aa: CASSLAGVPGANVLTF
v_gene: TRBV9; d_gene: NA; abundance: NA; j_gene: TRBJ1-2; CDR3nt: TGTGCCAGCAGCGGGACAGCTTCTAACTATGGCTACACCTTC; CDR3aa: CASSGTASNYGYTF
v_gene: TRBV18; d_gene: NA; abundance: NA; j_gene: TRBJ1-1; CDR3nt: TGTGCCAGCTCAATCAAGACAGAAATGAACACTGAAGCTTTCTTT; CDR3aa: CASSIKTEMNTEAFF
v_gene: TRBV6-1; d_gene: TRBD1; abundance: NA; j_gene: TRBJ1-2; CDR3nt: TGTGCCAGCATCGGACAGGGATTCTACACCTTC; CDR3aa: CASIGQGFYTF
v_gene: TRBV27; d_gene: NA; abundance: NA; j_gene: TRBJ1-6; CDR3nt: TGTGCCAGCAGTTTAGACAGCTATTCACCCCTCCACTTT; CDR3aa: CASSLDSYSPLHF
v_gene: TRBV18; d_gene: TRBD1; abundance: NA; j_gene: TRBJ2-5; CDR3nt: TGTGCCAGCTCACCACCAGGGGGCAGGGAGACCCAGTACTTC; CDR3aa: CASSPPGGRETQYF
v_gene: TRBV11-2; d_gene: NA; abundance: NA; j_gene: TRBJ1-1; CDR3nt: TGTGCCAGCAGCTTATTTGGAGGGAACACTGAAGCTTTCTTT; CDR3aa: CASSLFGGNTEAFF
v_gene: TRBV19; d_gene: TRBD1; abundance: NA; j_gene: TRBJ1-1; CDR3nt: TGTGCCAGTAGTATAGACCCGGGGACAGGGCCCGGGGCTGAAGCTTTCTTT; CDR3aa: CASSIDPGTGPGAEAFF
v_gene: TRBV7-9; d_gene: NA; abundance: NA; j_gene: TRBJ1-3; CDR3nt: TGTGCCAGCAGCCCCCCACCCAGGGTTGGAAACACCATATATTTT; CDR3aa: CASSPPPRVGNTIYF
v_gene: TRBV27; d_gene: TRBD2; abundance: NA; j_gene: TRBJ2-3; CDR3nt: TGTGCCAGCAGTACCAACCTAGCGGGGACAGATACGCAGTATTTT; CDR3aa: CASSTNLAGTDTQYF
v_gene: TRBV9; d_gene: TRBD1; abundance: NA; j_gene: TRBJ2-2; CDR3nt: TGTGCCAGCAGCCTAGGGGACAGGAACACCGGGGAGCTGTTTTTT; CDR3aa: CASSLGDRNTGELFF
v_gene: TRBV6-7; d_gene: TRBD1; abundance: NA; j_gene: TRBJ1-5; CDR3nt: TGTGCCAGCAGGAACGCCGGGACAGGGATTCAGCCCCAGCATTTT; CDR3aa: CASRNAGTGIQPQHF
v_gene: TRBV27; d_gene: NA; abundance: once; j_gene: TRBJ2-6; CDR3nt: TGTGCCAGCAGTTCCCTCGGCTCACAGGGTCCTGGGGCCAACGTCCTGACTTTC; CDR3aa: CASSSLGSQGPGANVLTF
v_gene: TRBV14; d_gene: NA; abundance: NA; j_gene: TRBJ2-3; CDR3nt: TGTGCCAGCAGCACACTCGAGGGAGATACGCAGTATTTT; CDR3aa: CASSTLEGDTQYF
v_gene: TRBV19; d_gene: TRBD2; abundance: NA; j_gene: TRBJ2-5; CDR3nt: TGTGCCAGTAGCAACCCAGGTGATTACAGGGCGGGAGGAGAGACCCAGTACTTC; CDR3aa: CASSNPGDYRAGGETQYF
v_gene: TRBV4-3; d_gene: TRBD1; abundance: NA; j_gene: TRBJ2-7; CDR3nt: TGCGCCAGCAGCCAAGATTTATACCGGGACAGGGAGGGGTACGAGCAGTACTTC; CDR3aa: CASSQDLYRDREGYEQYF
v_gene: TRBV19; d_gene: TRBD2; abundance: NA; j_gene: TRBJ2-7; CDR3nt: TGTGCCAGCACCGACGGGGGGTTCGAGCAGTACTTC; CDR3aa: CASTDGGFEQYF
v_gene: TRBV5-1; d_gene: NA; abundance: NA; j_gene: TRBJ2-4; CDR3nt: TGCGCCAGCAGCTTGGTTATAGCAGGGGAAAATCCGAACATTCAGTACTTC; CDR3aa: CASSLVIAGENPNIQYF
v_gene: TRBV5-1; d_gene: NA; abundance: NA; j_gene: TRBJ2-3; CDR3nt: TGCGCCAGCAGCTTGGTTAGGGGAACAGATACGCAGTATTTT; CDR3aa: CASSLVRGTDTQYF
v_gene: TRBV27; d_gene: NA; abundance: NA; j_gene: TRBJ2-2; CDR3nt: TGTGCCAGCCGGGAGACAGGGCCCACCGGGGAGCTGTTTTTT; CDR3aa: CASRETGPTGELFF
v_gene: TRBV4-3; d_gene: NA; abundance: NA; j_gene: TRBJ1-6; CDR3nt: TGCGCCAGCAGCCAAGTCAGGGGATACTCACCCCTCCACTTT; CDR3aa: CASSQVRGYSPLHF
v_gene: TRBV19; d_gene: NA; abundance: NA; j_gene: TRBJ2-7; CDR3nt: TGTGCCAGTAGTATGGGGGCACAGTCTAACTACGAGCAGTACTTC; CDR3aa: CASSMGAQSNYEQYF